The T cell receptor (beta chain) described here comes from a study of blood T cell repertoires in COVID-19. Whole-study context: Material from acute and convalescent COVID-19 was sourced from the United States, Italy and Spain. PBMCs, B-cell-depleted T cells, or T cells provided the cDNA or gDNA that made up the material.

Clones were sequenced by immunoSEQ multiplex PCR, and TCRdb holds only the in-frame ones, with some missing. The sample has some 130,000 clones, around nine tenths seen once. The TCR comes from a man aged 50-59 years with active COVID-19. Material for sequencing was peripheral blood.

The CDR3 coding sequence is TGTGCCAGCAGCCAAGAATGGTCGGGTTCACCCCTCCACTTT. Its protein is CASSQEWSGSPLHF. The J gene is TRBJ1-6, the V gene TRBV3-1 (or the pseudogene TRBV3-2); D is unresolved. The CDR3 is 14 amino acids. Germline V CDR1 and CDR2: LGHDT, YNNKEL (reference sequence). V gave up 0 bases and J gave up 9 bases, with 9 bases separating them.